This entry features one T cell receptor (beta chain) sequence. Its antigen is as yet unknown. The data are from a study of shared clonotypes between healthy human individuals. Study-level results: In general, naive subsets displayed greater estimated richness than memory subsets did.

The protocol was immunoSEQ multiplex PCR, while the TCRdb copy is restricted to in-frame clones and leaves out a portion. Found here are some 2.1 million clones, 85% to 95% of them singletons; the top ten hold 0.1% to 0.15%. Unmatched junction bases numbered 5, after V lost 6 bases and J lost 0 bases. The germline V gene has CDR1 ENHRY and CDR2 SYGVKD. The CDR3 spans 14 residues. Sequencing was performed on naive CD4+ T cells sorted from blood. The sample's subset: CD45RA+ positively selected. This sequence originates from a man aged 18 to 29 in good health. The V and J genes are TRBV10-3 and TRBJ2-7; 7 positions agree with TRBD1. The CDR3 sequence: CAISNGQDSYEQYF. CDR3 in DNA: TGTGCCATCAGCAACGGACAGGACTCCTACGAGCAGTACTTC.